Following are 4 T cell receptor beta chains from one sample sequenced in a study of blood T cell repertoires in COVID-19. The data were produced by immunoSEQ multiplex PCR, yet TCRdb's version contains in-frame clones alone and is incomplete. The sample has about 290,000 clones, around four fifths seen once; the top ten hold around 4%. The specimen sequenced was peripheral blood. Receptors were obtained from a woman in her 50s with active or convalescent COVID-19.

The CDR3 region is CASSVDRVNTEAFF. CDR3 DNA sequence: TGTGCCAGCAGTGTCGACAGGGTTAACACTGAAGCTTTCTTT. The V and J genes are TRBV2 and TRBJ1-1; TRBD1 agrees at 7 bases. Trimming at V came to 4 bases and at J to 2 bases, leaving 4 bases not matched to a gene. The CDR3 totals 14 residues. Germline V gene sequence: CDR1 SNHLY, CDR2 FYNNEI.

V usage is TRBV27 and J usage is TRBJ2-1; the D gene is possibly TRBD2 (5 bases). Germline CDR1 reads MNHEY; CDR2 reads SMNVEV (reference sequence). Trimming took off 6 bases at V and 2 bases at J, with 8 bases between the two ends. The CDR3 consists of 13 residues. Written as DNA, the CDR3 is TGTGCCAGCAGCCCCGGGACCTACAATGAGCAGTTCTTC. Its protein is CASSPGTYNEQFF.

The V call is TRBV6-5, the J call TRBJ2-1, with 8 positions matching TRBD2. CDR3 length: 14 residues. Germline lookup yields CDR1 MNHEY and CDR2 SVGAGI. V was pared by 5 bases and J by 14 bases, with 14 bases of the junction left unmatched. The CDR3 DNA sequence: TGTGCCAGCAGTACCCGACTAGCGCAACCCTGGAAGTTCTTC. Its translation: CASSTRLAQPWKFF.

The chain recombines TRBV29-1 with TRBJ1-4; no definite D call. CDR1 and CDR2 from the germline V gene are SQVTM and ANQGSEA. Trimming took 3 bases from V and 8 from J, leaving 13 bases between them. The CDR3 extends over 13 amino acids. The CDR3 DNA reads TGCAGCGTTGAGATCTGTGTACGGGAAAAACTGTTTTTT. This codes for CSVEICVREKLFF.